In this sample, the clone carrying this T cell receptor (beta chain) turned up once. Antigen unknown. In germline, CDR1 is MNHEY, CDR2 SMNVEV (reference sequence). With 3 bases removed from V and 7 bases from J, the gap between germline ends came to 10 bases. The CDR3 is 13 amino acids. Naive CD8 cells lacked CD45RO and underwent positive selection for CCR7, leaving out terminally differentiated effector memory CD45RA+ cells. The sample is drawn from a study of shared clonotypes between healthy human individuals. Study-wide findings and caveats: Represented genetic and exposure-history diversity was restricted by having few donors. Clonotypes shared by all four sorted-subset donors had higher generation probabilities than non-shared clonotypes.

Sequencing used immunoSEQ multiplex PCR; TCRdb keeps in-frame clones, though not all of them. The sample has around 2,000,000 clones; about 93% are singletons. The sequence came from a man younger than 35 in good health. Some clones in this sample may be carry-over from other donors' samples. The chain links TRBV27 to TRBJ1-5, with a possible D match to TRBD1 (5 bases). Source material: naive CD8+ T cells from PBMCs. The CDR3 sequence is CASSFLRGQPQHF. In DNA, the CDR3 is TGTGCCAGCAGTTTTTTAAGGGGCCAGCCCCAGCATTTT.